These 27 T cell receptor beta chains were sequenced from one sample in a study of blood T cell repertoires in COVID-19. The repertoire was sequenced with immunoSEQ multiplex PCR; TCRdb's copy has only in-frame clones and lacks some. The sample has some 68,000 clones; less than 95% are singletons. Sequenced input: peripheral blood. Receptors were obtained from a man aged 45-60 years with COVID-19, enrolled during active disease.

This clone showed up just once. The CDR3 DNA reads TGTGCCAGCTCAGGGCCCGGAAATGAGCAGTTCTTC. Protein product: CASSGPGNEQFF. The J gene is TRBJ2-1, the V gene TRBV18; D is unclear. Trimming took off 5 bases at V and 7 bases at J, with 9 bases between the two ends. In germline, CDR1 is KGHSH, CDR2 LQKENI. This CDR3 region has 12 residues.

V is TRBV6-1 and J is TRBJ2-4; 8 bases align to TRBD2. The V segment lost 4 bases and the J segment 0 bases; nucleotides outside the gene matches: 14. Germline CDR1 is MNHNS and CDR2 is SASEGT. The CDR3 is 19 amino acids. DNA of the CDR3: TGTGCCAGCAGTGCTCGCTCTGCGGGAGGTTCCCTAGCCAAAAACATTCAGTACTTC. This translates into CASSARSAGGSLAKNIQYF.

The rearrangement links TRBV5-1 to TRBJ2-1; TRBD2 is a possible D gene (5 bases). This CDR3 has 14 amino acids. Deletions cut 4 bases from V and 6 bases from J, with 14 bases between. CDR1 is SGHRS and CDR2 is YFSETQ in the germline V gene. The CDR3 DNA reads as TGCGCCAGCAGCGAACAGTCGGGATCCAATGAGCAGTTCTTC. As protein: CASSEQSGSNEQFF.

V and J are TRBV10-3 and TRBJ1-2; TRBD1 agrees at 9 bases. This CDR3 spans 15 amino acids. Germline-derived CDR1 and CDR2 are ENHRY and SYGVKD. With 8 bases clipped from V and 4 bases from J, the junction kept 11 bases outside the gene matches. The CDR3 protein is CAIGTAGQGSYGYTF. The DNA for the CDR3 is TGTGCCATCGGAACCGCGGGACAGGGATCCTATGGCTACACCTTC.

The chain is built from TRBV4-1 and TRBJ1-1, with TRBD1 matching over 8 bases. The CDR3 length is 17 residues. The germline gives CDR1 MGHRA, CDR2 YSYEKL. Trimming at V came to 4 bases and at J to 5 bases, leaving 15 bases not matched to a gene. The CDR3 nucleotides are TGCGCCAGCAGCCCAGGGTCAACACAGGGGGGCAAAACTGAAGCTTTCTTT. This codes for CASSPGSTQGGKTEAFF.

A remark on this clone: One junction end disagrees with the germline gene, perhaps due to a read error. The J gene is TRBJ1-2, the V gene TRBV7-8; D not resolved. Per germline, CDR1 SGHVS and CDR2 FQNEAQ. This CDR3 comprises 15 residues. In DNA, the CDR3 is TGTGCCAGCACCTTAACCAGTGGAGGGCTTTATGGCTACACCTTC. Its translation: CASTLTSGGLYGYTF. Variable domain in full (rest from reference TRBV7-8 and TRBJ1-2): GAGVSQSPRYKVAKRGQDVALRCDPISGHVSLFWYQQALGQGPEFLTYFQNEAQLDKSGLPSDRFFAERPEGSVSTLKIQRTQQEDSAVYLCASTLTSGGLYGYTFGSGTRLTVV.

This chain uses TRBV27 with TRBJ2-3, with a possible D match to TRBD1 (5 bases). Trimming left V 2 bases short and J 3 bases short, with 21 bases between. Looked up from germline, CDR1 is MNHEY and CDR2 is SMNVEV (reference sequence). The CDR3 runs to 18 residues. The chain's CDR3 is CASSLLPTGKGLTDTQYF. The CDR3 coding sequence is TGTGCCAGCAGTTTACTGCCCACAGGTAAGGGCTTAACAGATACGCAGTATTTT.

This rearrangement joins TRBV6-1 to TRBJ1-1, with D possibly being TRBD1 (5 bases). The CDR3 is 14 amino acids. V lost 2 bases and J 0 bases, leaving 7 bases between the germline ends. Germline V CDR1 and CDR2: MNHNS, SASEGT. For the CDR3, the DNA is TGTGCCAGCAGTGAAAGGGGAATGAACACTGAAGCTTTCTTT. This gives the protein CASSERGMNTEAFF.

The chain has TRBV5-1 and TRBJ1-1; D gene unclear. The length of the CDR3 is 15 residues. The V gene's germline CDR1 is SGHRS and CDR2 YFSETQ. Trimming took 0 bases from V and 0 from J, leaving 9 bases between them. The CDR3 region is CASSLDGLVNTEAFF. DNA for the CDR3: TGCGCCAGCAGCTTGGACGGACTAGTGAACACTGAAGCTTTCTTT. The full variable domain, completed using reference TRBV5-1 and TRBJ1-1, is KAGVTQTPRYLIKTRGQQVTLSCSPISGHRSVSWYQQTPGQGLQFLFEYFSETQRNKGNFPGRFSGRQFSNSRSEMNVSTLELGDSALYLCASSLDGLVNTEAFFGQGTRLTVV.

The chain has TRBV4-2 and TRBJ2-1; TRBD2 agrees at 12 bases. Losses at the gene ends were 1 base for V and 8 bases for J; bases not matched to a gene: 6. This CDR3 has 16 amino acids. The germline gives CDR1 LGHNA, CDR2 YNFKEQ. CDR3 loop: CASSQGGLAGGDEQFF. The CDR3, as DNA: TGTGCCAGCAGCCAAGGTGGCCTAGCGGGGGGGGATGAGCAGTTCTTC.

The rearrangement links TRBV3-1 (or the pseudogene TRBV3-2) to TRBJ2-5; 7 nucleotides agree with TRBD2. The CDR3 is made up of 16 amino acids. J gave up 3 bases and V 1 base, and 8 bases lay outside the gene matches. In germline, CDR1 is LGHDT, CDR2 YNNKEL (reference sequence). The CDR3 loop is CASSQGMAGVKETQYF. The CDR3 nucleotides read TGTGCCAGCAGCCAAGGTATGGCGGGAGTAAAAGAGACCCAGTACTTC.

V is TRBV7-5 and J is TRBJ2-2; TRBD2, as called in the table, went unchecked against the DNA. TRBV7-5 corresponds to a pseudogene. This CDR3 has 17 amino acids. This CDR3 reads CVRSLERASANTGELFF. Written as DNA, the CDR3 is TGTGTCAGAAGCTTAGAGCGGGCCAGCGCGAACACCGGGGAGCTGTTTTTT.

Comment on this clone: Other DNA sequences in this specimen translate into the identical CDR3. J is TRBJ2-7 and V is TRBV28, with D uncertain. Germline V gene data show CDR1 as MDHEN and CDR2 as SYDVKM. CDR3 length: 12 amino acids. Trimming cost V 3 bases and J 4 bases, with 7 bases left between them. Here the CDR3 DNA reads TGTGCCAGCAGTTTTGCCAGATACGAGCAGTACTTC. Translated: CASSFARYEQYF.

In DNA form, the CDR3 reads TGTGCCAGCAGCTTAAACGGCGGGAGGGCCTGGGATACGCAGTATTTT. As protein: CASSLNGGRAWDTQYF. The J gene is TRBJ2-3, the V gene TRBV7-3; 9 nucleotides align to TRBD2. The germline V gene encodes CDR1 SGHTA and CDR2 FQGTGA. V gave up 1 base and J gave up 6 bases; unmatched junction bases: 8. This CDR3 is 16 amino acids long. The whole variable domain, remainder taken from reference TRBV7-3 and TRBJ2-3, is GAGVSQTPSNKVTEKGKYVELRCDPISGHTALYWYRQSLGQGPEFLIYFQGTGAADDSGLPNDRFFAVRPEGSVSTLKIQRTERGDSAVYLCASSLNGGRAWDTQYFGPGTRLTVL.

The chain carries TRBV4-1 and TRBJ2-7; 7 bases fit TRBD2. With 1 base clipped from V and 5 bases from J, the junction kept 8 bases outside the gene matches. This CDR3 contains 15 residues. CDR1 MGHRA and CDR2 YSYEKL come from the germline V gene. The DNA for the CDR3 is TGCGCCAGCAGCCAAGCCGGACTAGGTAGGGACGAGCAGTACTTC. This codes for CASSQAGLGRDEQYF.

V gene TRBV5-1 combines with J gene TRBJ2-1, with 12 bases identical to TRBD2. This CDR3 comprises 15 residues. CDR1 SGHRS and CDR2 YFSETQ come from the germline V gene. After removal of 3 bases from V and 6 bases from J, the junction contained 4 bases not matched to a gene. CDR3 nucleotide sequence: TGCGCCAGCAGCTCTGCGACTAGCGGGAGCAATGAGCAGTTCTTC. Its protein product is CASSSATSGSNEQFF. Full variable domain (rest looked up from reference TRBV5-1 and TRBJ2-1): KAGVTQTPRYLIKTRGQQVTLSCSPISGHRSVSWYQQTPGQGLQFLFEYFSETQRNKGNFPGRFSGRQFSNSRSEMNVSTLELGDSALYLCASSSATSGSNEQFFGPGTRLTVL.

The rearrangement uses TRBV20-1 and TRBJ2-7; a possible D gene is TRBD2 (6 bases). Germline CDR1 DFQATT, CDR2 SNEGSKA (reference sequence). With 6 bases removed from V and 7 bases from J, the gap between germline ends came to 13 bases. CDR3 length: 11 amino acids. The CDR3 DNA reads TGCAGTGCCAGTCCCCGGGAGGAGCAGTACTTC. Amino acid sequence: CSASPREEQYF.

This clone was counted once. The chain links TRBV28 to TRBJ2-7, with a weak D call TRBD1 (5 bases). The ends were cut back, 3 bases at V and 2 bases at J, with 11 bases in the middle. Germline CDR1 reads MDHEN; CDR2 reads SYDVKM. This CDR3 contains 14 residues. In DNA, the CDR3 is TGTGCCAGCAGTTTTAGGGGCCCTCCCTACGAGCAGTACTTC. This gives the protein CASSFRGPPYEQYF.

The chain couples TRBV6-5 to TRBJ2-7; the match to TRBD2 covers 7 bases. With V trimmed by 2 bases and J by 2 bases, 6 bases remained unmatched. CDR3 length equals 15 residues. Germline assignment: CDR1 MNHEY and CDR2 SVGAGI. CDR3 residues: CASSYRASGPYEQYF. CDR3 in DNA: TGTGCCAGCAGTTACAGGGCTAGCGGCCCCTACGAGCAGTACTTC.

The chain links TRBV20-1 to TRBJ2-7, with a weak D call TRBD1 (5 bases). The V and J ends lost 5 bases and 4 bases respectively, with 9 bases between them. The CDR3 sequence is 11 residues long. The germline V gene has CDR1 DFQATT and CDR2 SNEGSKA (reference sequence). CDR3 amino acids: CSAVTGYEQYF. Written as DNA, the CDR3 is TGCAGTGCTGTAACAGGTTACGAGCAGTACTTC.

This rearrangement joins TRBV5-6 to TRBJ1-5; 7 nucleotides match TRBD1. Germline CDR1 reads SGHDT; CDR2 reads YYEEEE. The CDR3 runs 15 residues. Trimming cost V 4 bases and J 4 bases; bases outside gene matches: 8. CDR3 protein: CASSRGTDINQPQHF. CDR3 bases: TGTGCCAGCAGCCGAGGGACAGATATTAATCAGCCCCAGCATTTT.

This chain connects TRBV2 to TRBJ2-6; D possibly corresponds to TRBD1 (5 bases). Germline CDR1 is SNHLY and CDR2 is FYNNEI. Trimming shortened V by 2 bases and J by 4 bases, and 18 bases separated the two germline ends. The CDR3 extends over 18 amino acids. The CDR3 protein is CASSENGVRGSGANVLTF. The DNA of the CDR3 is TGTGCCAGCAGTGAAAATGGGGTTAGGGGTTCCGGGGCCAACGTCCTGACTTTC.

CDR3 residues: CASSVEGGTNYGYTF. DNA of the CDR3: TGTGCCAGCAGCGTAGAAGGAGGGACCAACTATGGCTACACCTTC. The chain has TRBV9 and TRBJ1-2; D possibly corresponds to TRBD1 (5 bases). The CDR3 loop spans 15 amino acids. The V gene's germline CDR1 is SGDLS and CDR2 YYNGEE. V was clipped by 0 bases and J by 2 bases, with 11 bases between them.

The CDR3 DNA is TGTGCCAGCAGTCCACTAGCGACCTACAATGAGCAGTTCTTC. Amino acid sequence: CASSPLATYNEQFF. V gene TRBV2 combines with J gene TRBJ2-1; 7 nucleotides match TRBD2. CDR1 is SNHLY, CDR2 FYNNEI, per germline. The CDR3 contains 14 residues. The V and J ends lost 5 bases and 2 bases, in that order; junction bases with no gene match: 3.

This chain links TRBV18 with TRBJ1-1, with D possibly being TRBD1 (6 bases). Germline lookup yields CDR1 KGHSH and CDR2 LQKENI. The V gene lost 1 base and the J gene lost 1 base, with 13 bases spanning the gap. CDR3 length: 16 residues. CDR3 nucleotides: TGTGCCAGCTCACCACGGCAGCAGGGGAGGAACACTGAAGCTTTCTTT. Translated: CASSPRQQGRNTEAFF. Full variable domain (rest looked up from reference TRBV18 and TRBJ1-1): NAGVMQNPRHLVRRRGQEARLRCSPMKGHSHVYWYRQLPEEGLKFMVYLQKENIIDESGMPKERFSAEFPKEGPSILRIQQVVRGDSAAYFCASSPRQQGRNTEAFFGQGTRLTVV.

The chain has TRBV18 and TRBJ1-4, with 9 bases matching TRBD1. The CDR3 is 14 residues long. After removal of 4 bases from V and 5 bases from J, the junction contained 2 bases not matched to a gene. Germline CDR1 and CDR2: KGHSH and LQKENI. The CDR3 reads CASSRDRENEKLFF. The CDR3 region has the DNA TGTGCCAGCTCACGGGACAGGGAGAATGAAAAACTGTTTTTT.

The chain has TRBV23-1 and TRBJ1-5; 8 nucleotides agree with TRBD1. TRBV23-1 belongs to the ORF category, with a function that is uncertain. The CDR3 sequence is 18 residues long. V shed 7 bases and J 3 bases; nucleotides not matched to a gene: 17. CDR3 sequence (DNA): TGCGCCAGCACCCAGAGAGGACAACAGGGGGACGACAATCAGCCCCAGCATTTT. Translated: CASTQRGQQGDDNQPQHF.